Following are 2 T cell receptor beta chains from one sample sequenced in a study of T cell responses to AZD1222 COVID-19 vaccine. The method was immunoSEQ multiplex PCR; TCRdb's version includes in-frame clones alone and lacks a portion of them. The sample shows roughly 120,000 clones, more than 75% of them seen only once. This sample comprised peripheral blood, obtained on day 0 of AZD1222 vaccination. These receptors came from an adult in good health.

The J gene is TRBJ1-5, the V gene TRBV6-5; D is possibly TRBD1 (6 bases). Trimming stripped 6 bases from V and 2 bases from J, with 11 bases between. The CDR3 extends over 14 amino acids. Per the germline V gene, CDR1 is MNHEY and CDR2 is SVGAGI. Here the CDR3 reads CASRRRGGNQPQHF. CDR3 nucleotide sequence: TGTGCCAGCAGGAGAAGGGGGGGCAATCAGCCCCAGCATTTT.

The CDR3 region is CASSFDGPYNSPLHF. DNA for the CDR3: TGTGCCAGCAGTTTCGACGGACCCTATAATTCACCCCTCCACTTT. The rearrangement joins TRBV27 to TRBJ1-6; no reliable D call. The V end lost 3 bases, the J end lost 2 bases, and 8 bases lay between the germline ends. Germline assignment: CDR1 MNHEY and CDR2 SMNVEV (reference sequence). The CDR3 length is 15 residues.